These 9 T cell receptor beta chains were all obtained from the same sample, sequenced in a study of siplizumab effects on memory and regulatory T cells. Assay: immunoSEQ multiplex PCR; the TCRdb copy retains only in-frame clones and omits some. The table includes roughly 120,000 clones, around 90% detected once. Sequencing used CD4+ T cells sorted from blood. The receptors here all came from a human donor in good health.

This clone was seen just once. V gene TRBV11-2 combines with J gene TRBJ2-5, with 8 bases matching TRBD2. Germline V gene lookup returns CDR1 SGHAT and CDR2 FQNNGV. The CDR3 is 18 amino acids. After removal of 2 bases from V and 4 bases from J, the junction contained 15 bases not matched to a gene. The CDR3 DNA reads TGTGCCAGCAGCTTAACCGGGACTAGTCTTTCAATCTTAGAGACCCAGTACTTC. Translating it yields CASSLTGTSLSILETQYF.

This clone was seen once. The V call is TRBV7-3, the J call TRBJ1-1; 9 bases are shared with TRBD1. Germline loops: CDR1 SGHTA, CDR2 FQGTGA. The CDR3 covers 14 residues. Losses at the gene ends were 5 bases for V and 5 bases for J; bases not matched to a gene: 6. CDR3 loop: CASSIGTGQTEAFF. The CDR3 DNA reads as TGTGCCAGCAGCATCGGGACAGGGCAGACTGAAGCTTTCTTT.

This chain joins TRBV9 and TRBJ2-7; 8 bases are shared with TRBD2. Germline values: CDR1 SGDLS, CDR2 YYNGEE. Trimming took 3 bases from V and 2 from J; bases not matched to a gene: 1. There are 13 residues in the CDR3. CDR3 sequence (DNA): TGTGCCAGCAGCGCGGGACTAGCCTACGAGCAGTACTTC. Amino acids: CASSAGLAYEQYF.

This sequence joins TRBV27 and TRBJ2-1, with 7 bases lining up with TRBD2. The trim removed 5 bases at V and 7 bases at J, leaving 11 bases unmatched. Looked up from germline, CDR1 is MNHEY and CDR2 is SMNVEV (reference sequence). This CDR3 is built from 15 residues. CDR3 residues: CASSLLGLAENEQFF. The CDR3 region has the DNA TGTGCCAGCAGTCTATTAGGTCTAGCGGAGAATGAGCAGTTCTTC.

The chain combines TRBV30 with TRBJ2-2; possible D gene TRBD2, 6 bases. The V gene's germline CDR1 is GTSNPN and CDR2 SVGIG (reference sequence). The CDR3 extends over 12 amino acids. V lost 5 bases and J lost 9, with 13 bases in between. The CDR3 DNA sequence: TGTGCCTGGGCGGGACCCGGTAGGGAGCTGTTTTTT. It codes for CAWAGPGRELFF.

A note on this clone: Its ends do not fully match the called genes, so a read error is possible. This chain uses TRBV10-3 with TRBJ1-4, with 7 bases fitting TRBD1. Germline lookup yields CDR1 ENHRY and CDR2 SYGVKD. The CDR3 contains 16 residues. The CDR3 DNA reads as TGTGCCAGCAGTTACTCGGGGACAGACGTGAATGAAAAACTGTTTTTT. It yields the protein CASSYSGTDVNEKLFF.

The genes are TRBV5-4 and TRBJ2-3, with D maybe TRBD1 (6 bases). This CDR3 has 13 amino acids. Germline V CDR1 and CDR2: SGHNT, YYREEE (reference sequence). Trimming removed 4 bases from V and 4 bases from J, with 10 bases in between. CDR3 nucleotide sequence: TGTGCCAGCAGCAAACAGGGATCAGATACGCAGTATTTT. As protein: CASSKQGSDTQYF.

The chain carries TRBV5-1 and TRBJ2-5, with D tentatively TRBD1 or TRBD2 (5 bases each). Germline V gene data show CDR1 as SGHRS and CDR2 as YFSETQ. The CDR3 totals 15 residues. V was cut by 0 bases and J by 4 bases, with 13 bases left in between. For the CDR3, the DNA is TGCGCCAGCAGCTTGGAGGGGAGCAGGGCAGAGACCCAGTACTTC. This sequence encodes CASSLEGSRAETQYF.

The rearrangement uses TRBV10-3 and TRBJ1-2; D might be TRBD1 (6 bases). CDR1 and CDR2 (germline): ENHRY, SYGVKD. CDR3 size: 15 residues. Trimming removed 1 base at V and 3 bases at J, with 12 bases between. DNA of the CDR3: TGTGCCATCAGTGAGTTGTACGGGGGCGACTATGGCTACACCTTC. Translation gives CAISELYGGDYGYTF.